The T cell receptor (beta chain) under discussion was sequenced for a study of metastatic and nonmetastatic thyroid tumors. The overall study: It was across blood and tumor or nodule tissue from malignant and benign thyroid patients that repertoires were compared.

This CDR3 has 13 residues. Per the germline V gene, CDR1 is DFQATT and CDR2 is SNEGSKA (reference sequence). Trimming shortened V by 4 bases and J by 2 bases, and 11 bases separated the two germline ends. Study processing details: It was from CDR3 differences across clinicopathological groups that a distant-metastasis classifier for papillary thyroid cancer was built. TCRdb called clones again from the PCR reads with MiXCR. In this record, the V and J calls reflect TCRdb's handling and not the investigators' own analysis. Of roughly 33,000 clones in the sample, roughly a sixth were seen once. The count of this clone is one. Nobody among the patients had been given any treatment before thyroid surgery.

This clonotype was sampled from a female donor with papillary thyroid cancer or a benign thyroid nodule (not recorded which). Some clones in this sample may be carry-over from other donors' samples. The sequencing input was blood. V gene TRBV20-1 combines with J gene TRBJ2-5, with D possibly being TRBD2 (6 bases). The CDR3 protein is CSAIGGKQETQYF. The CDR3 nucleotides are TGCAGTGCTATTGGGGGGAAACAAGAGACCCAGTACTTC.